The 22 T cell receptor beta chains below come from one sample, sequenced in a study of T cells after yellow fever vaccination. MiXCR, applied by TCRdb to the 5' RACE reads, yields one record per CDR3 protein. Of 250,000 to 350,000 distinct CDR3 sequences listed, 4% to 5.5% were seen once; the top ten hold around 19%. The input for sequencing was PBMCs, taken 15 days after the yellow fever booster vaccination. These receptors came from a man in his late teens or twenties who received the YFV17D yellow fever vaccine.

There are many counts of this clonotype. This rearrangement joins TRBV20-1 to TRBJ2-5; TRBD2 matches at 11 bases. V lost 3 bases and J lost 7; bases outside the gene matches: 7. Germline V gene sequence: CDR1 DFQATT, CDR2 SNEGSKA (reference sequence). The CDR3 has 14 amino acids. This CDR3 is CSARTSGVRGTQYF. In nucleotides, the CDR3 is TGCAGTGCTAGGACTAGCGGGGTCCGTGGGACCCAGTACTTC.

This clonotype has a count of ten or more. J is TRBJ2-3 and V is TRBV5-1; 9 nucleotides match TRBD1. In germline, CDR1 is SGHRS, CDR2 YFSETQ. The CDR3 runs 16 residues. Unmatched junction bases numbered 12, after V lost 4 bases and J lost 6 bases. The CDR3 is CASSPYRQGESDTQYF. The CDR3 DNA follows: TGCGCCAGCAGCCCCTACCGACAGGGGGAGTCGGATACGCAGTATTTT.

This clonotype was picked up many times. The gene calls are TRBV4-3 and TRBJ1-1; D not resolved. CDR1 is LGHNA, CDR2 YSLEER, per germline. Deletions cut 4 bases from V and 4 bases from J, with 10 bases between. This CDR3 region has 13 residues. CDR3 sequence: CASSLGQSTEAFF. The CDR3 region has the DNA TGCGCCAGCAGCCTGGGCCAGTCCACTGAAGCTTTCTTT.

The chain combines TRBV7-8 with TRBJ2-2, with D perhaps matching TRBD1 (6 bases). Trimming took 5 bases from V and 8 from J, leaving 15 bases between them. This CDR3 is built from 14 residues. The germline V gene encodes CDR1 SGHVS and CDR2 FQNEAQ. For the CDR3, the DNA is TGTGCCAGCAGCGACAGGTCCGCCCCGGGGGAGCTGTTTTTT. Protein sequence: CASSDRSAPGELFF.

This clonotype was seen many times. The chain uses TRBV5-1 and TRBJ1-1; D ambiguous. The CDR3 extends over 14 amino acids. Trimming removed 0 bases at V and 0 bases at J, with 6 bases between. CDR1 and CDR2 (germline): SGHRS, YFSETQ. The CDR3 sequence: CASSLEAMNTEAFF. Here the CDR3 DNA reads TGCGCCAGCAGCTTGGAGGCCATGAACACTGAAGCTTTCTTT.

This chain joins TRBV20-1 and TRBJ1-6; D is undetermined. V lost 3 bases to trimming and J lost 10 bases, with 13 bases between them. CDR3 length: 13 residues. Germline V gives CDR1 DFQATT, CDR2 SNEGSKA (reference sequence). The CDR3 spells CSASGEVGSPLHF. The CDR3 nucleotides read TGCAGTGCTAGTGGAGAGGTGGGCTCACCCCTCCACTTT.

This clonotype came up a few times. J is TRBJ1-2 and V is TRBV7-9; weak D call: TRBD1 (6 bases). The CDR3 contains 15 residues. Trimming left V 2 bases short and J 5 bases short, with 15 bases between. Germline-derived CDR1 and CDR2 are SEHNR and FQNEAQ (reference sequence). CDR3 region: CASSLMDSTRYGYTF. The CDR3, as DNA: TGTGCCAGCAGCTTAATGGACAGCACCCGGTATGGCTACACCTTC.

V gene TRBV7-9 combines with J gene TRBJ2-5; D is uncertain. V lost 3 bases to trimming and J lost 0 bases, with 8 bases between them. Per the germline V gene, CDR1 is SEHNR and CDR2 is FQNEAQ (reference sequence). CDR3 length: 14 residues. CDR3 residues: CASSFARNQETQYF. The CDR3 DNA reads TGTGCCAGCAGCTTTGCGAGGAACCAAGAGACCCAGTACTTC. Using reference TRBV7-9 and TRBJ2-5 for the parts outside the CDR3, the full variable domain is DTGVSQNPRHKITKRGQNVTFRCDPISEHNRLYWYRQTLGQGPEFLTYFQNEAQLEKSRLLSDRFSAERPKGSFSTLEIQRTEQGDSAMYLCASSFARNQETQYFGPGTRLLVL.

This clonotype has ten or more counts. The chain recombines TRBV7-2 with TRBJ1-2; no clear D. V was clipped by 0 bases and J by 6 bases, with 8 bases between them. The CDR3 runs to 13 residues. Germline-derived CDR1 and CDR2 are SGHTA and FQGNSA. CDR3: CASSLAPTNGYTF. The CDR3 DNA reads TGTGCCAGCAGCTTAGCCCCTACCAATGGCTACACCTTC.

This clonotype was detected ten times or more. The chain recombines TRBV29-1 with TRBJ2-5, with no clear D. The V gene's germline CDR1 is SQVTM and CDR2 ANQGSEA. The ends were cut back, 1 base at V and 4 bases at J, with 10 bases in the middle. This CDR3 is 13 amino acids long. The CDR3 sequence: CSVEVSPGETQYF. CDR3 DNA: TGCAGCGTTGAAGTCAGTCCCGGAGAGACCCAGTACTTC. The entire variable domain, with the rest obtained from reference TRBV29-1 and TRBJ2-5, is as follows: SAVISQKPSRDICQRGTSLTIQCQVDSQVTMMFWYRQQPGQSLTLIATANQGSEATYESGFVIDKFPISRPNLTFSTLTVSNMSPEDSSIYLCSVEVSPGETQYFGPGTRLLVL.

This clonotype was seen many times. The chain carries TRBV4-3 and TRBJ1-1; possibly TRBD1 for D (6 bases). Germline V gives CDR1 LGHNA, CDR2 YSLEER. CDR3 length equals 14 residues. With 4 bases removed from V and 4 bases from J, the gap between germline ends came to 13 bases. The CDR3 nucleotides are TGCGCCAGCAGCCCCACAGGGTTTCGCACTGAAGCTTTCTTT. Protein: CASSPTGFRTEAFF.

This clonotype was observed at least ten times. A read error may produce the germline difference seen at one junction end. The chain uses TRBV4-1 and TRBJ2-2; either TRBD1 or TRBD2 may supply D (5 bases each). The CDR3 extends over 11 amino acids. Germline V gives CDR1 MGHRA, CDR2 YSYEKL. Written as DNA, the CDR3 is TGCGCCAGCAGCCAAGAGGGGGTGCTGTTTTTT. This encodes CASSQEGVLFF.

This clonotype occurred many times. This chain links TRBV7-6 with TRBJ2-2, with D possibly being TRBD2 (6 bases). Between the trimmed V and J ends, which lost 6 bases and 6 bases, there was a span of 14 bases. Germline V gives CDR1 SGHVS, CDR2 FNYEAQ. CDR3 size: 14 residues. CDR3: CASRPAGPAGELFF. CDR3 DNA: TGTGCCAGCAGACCAGCGGGCCCCGCCGGGGAGCTGTTTTTT.

This chain connects TRBV4-1 to TRBJ2-1; D perhaps matches TRBD1 (5 bases). The CDR3 covers 14 residues. V lost 0 bases to trimming and J lost 6 bases, with 9 bases between them. The germline V gene has CDR1 MGHRA and CDR2 YSYEKL. CDR3 in amino acids: CASSQEGRVNEQFF. CDR3 in DNA: TGCGCCAGCAGCCAAGAGGGCAGGGTCAATGAGCAGTTCTTC.

The sample holds a few counts of this clonotype. This chain links TRBV20-1 with TRBJ2-2, with 8 nucleotides matching TRBD2. This CDR3 has 15 residues. Per germline, CDR1 DFQATT and CDR2 SNEGSKA (reference sequence). Trimming at V came to 0 bases and at J to 5 bases, leaving 5 bases not matched to a gene. The CDR3 is CSARDSGGGTGELFF. DNA for the CDR3: TGCAGTGCTAGAGATAGCGGCGGGGGGACCGGGGAGCTGTTTTTT.

Only a few counts were recorded for this clonotype. This rearrangement joins TRBV29-1 to TRBJ2-7, with D perhaps being TRBD1 or TRBD2 (7 bases each). Trimming stripped 6 bases from V and 2 bases from J, with 17 bases between. Germline V gene sequence: CDR1 SQVTM, CDR2 ANQGSEA. The CDR3 consists of 14 residues. The CDR3 loop is CSVGGTALPYEQYF. As DNA, the CDR3 is TGCAGCGTCGGGGGGACAGCTTTACCCTACGAGCAGTACTTC.

This clonotype appeared a few times. Compared with germline, one end of the junction differs, possibly owing to a read error. The chain is built from TRBV7-7 and TRBJ2-1; 10 nucleotides align to TRBD1. Germline-derived CDR1 and CDR2 are SSHAT and FNYEAQ (reference sequence). The length of the CDR3 is 15 residues. CDR3 sequence reads: CASSFGDRGYNEQFF. For the CDR3, the DNA is TGTGCTAGCAGCTTCGGGGACAGGGGTTACAATGAGCAGTTCTTC.

The chain carries TRBV27 and TRBJ2-3, with 14 bases identical to TRBD2. Trimming took 5 bases from V and 9 from J; bases not matched to a gene: 7. The CDR3 runs to 15 residues. Germline V gene sequence: CDR1 MNHEY, CDR2 SMNVEV (reference sequence). CDR3 in amino acids: CASSLGLAGGDTQYF. The CDR3 DNA reads TGTGCCAGCAGTCTCGGACTAGCGGGGGGAGACACGCAGTATTTT.

The J gene is TRBJ1-2, the V gene TRBV12-3 or TRBV12-4; D possibly corresponds to TRBD1 (5 bases). Trimming stripped 6 bases from V and 8 bases from J, with 13 bases between. The CDR3 runs 12 residues. The CDR3 loop reads CASSRGLVGYTF. The CDR3 DNA sequence: TGTGCCAGCAGCCGGGGGTTGGTCGGCTACACCTTC.

This clonotype appeared a few times. This chain links TRBV18 with TRBJ1-5; D ambiguous. Germline loops: CDR1 KGHSH, CDR2 LQKENI. V was trimmed by 3 bases and J by 3 bases, leaving 12 bases between them. The CDR3 runs to 15 residues. For the CDR3, the DNA is TGTGCCAGCTCACCGGTGGCAGCAATCAATCAGCCCCAGCATTTT. Translated, it gives CASSPVAAINQPQHF.

V usage is TRBV12-3 or TRBV12-4 and J usage is TRBJ1-2; D call uncertain. This CDR3 has 14 residues. Trimming cost V 3 bases and J 7 bases, with 15 bases left between them. CDR3 amino acids: CASSLIPPQGGYTF. The CDR3 nucleotides are TGTGCCAGCAGTTTGATCCCTCCCCAAGGTGGCTACACCTTC.

The chain is built from TRBV13 and TRBJ1-2; 11 nucleotides match TRBD1. V shed 5 bases, J shed 4 bases, and the junction held 3 bases outside the gene matches. From germline, CDR1 is PRHDT and CDR2 FYEKMQ (reference sequence). The CDR3 is 14 residues long. CDR3 sequence: CASSAGQGGYGYTF. The CDR3, as DNA: TGTGCCAGCAGCGCGGGACAGGGGGGCTATGGCTACACCTTC.